This section outlines one TCR beta chain sequence together with its context. This receptor's antigen is unknown. One base away there is no much larger clone; base qualities are not given. V is cut back by 7 bases and J by 4 bases, with 12 bases in the junction unmatched. From the cysteine up to the phenylalanine, the CDR3 has a length of 15 residues. Only the CDR3 portion is preserved as DNA: 45 bases, with reading frame beginning at the first base. The germline V gene (reference sequence) yields LNHDA for CDR1 and SQIVND for CDR2. The immunoSEQ Assay, a bias-controlled multiplex PCR, was used to amplify TCRbeta CDR3 regions from genomic DNA. The original pipeline was this. Nucleated cell counts per sample were estimated from amplification of reference gene primers within the assay. To quantify the absolute abundance of each unique TCRbeta CDR3 rearrangement, sequence reads were collapsed and filtered. Productive Simpson clonality was computed per sample as the square root of Simpson's diversity index over productive rearrangements. The table was pulled from immuneACCESS by TCRdb, which kept in-frame rearrangements only. Such tables lose some clones; where checked, under half of the loss comes from unresolved V genes, and the rest has no known cause. V, J and clone size derive from that table, while D and trimming were established from the DNA sequence. This sample lists approximately 300,000 clones; around 85% were detected once. Jointly, the top ten make up over 3.5% of the sample.

Collaborating institutions collected whole blood in K2EDTA tubes following their own protocols. For TCRbeta analysis, collaborators shipped samples in one of three forms: frozen whole blood, isolated PBMCs, or DNA extracted from either of those sample types. The data were taken from a study of blood T cell repertoires in COVID-19 (dated by TCRdb to about 2020). Regarding the study in general: Samples covering the acute and convalescent phases of COVID-19 were provided by collaborators in the United States, Italy and Spain. The material from the prospective study consisted of cDNA or gDNA derived from T cells, B-cell-depleted T cells, or PBMCs. The dataset comprised deeply sampled blood TCRbeta repertoires from subjects exposed to, actively infected with, or recovered from COVID-19. The repertoires were released in a freely available public database intended as a resource for research on the immune response to SARS-CoV-2. Samples were obtained from the ongoing ImmuneRACE study (first 160 participants) and from 1,200 or so subjects provided by 6 global collaborators. Sample metadata almost always included a de-identified subject ID, COVID-19 status, age in years and sex. HLA class I and class II types, where available, came from metadata supplied by the sample provider rather than from assay-based typing.

General conclusions and limits of the study: Clinical and demographic metadata were provided uncurated, with the amount varying by source and participant.

The chain links TRBV19 with TRBJ1-2, and TRBD1 matches 7 of the central bases. Sequenced input: peripheral blood. The receptor was isolated from a woman between 50 and 59 years old with active or convalescent COVID-19. The CDR3 region: CASTDYRGGRYGYTF. In nucleotides, the sequence is TGTGCCAGTACCGACTACAGGGGTGGACGCTATGGCTACACCTTC.